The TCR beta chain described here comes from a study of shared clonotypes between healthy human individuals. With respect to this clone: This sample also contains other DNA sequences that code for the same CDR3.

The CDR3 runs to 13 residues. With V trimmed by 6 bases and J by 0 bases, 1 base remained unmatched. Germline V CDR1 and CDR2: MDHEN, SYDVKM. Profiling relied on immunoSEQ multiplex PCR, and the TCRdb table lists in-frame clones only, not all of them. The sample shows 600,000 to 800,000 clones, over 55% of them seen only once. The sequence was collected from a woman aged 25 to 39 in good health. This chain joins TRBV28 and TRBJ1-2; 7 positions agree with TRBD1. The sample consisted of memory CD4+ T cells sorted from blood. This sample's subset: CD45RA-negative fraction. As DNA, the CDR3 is TGTGCCAGCAGGACAGGGACTAACTATGGCTACACCTTC. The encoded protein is CASRTGTNYGYTF.